This TCR beta chain was obtained from a study of blood T cell repertoires in COVID-19. Turning to the study itself: Specimens from acute and convalescent COVID-19 originated in the United States, Italy and Spain. T cells, B-cell-depleted T cells, or PBMCs supplied cDNA or gDNA.

It was during active infection that Seattle patients were enrolled and then longitudinally followed. Of note for this clone: Distinct nucleotide sequences in the sample also encode this CDR3.

Only in-frame clones appear in the TCRdb table, and some are missing; sequencing was by immunoSEQ multiplex PCR. The sample consists of about 200,000 clones, 82% of them appearing once. Germline V lookup: CDR1 SEHNR, CDR2 FQNEAQ (reference sequence). The CDR3 loop spans 14 amino acids. V was pared by 5 bases and J by 2 bases, with 12 bases between. The clonotype originates from a woman in her sixties or seventies with COVID-19, enrolled during active disease. V usage is TRBV7-9 and J usage is TRBJ1-2, with a tentative D call TRBD1 (5 bases). Source material: peripheral blood. CDR3 sequence: CASSLRQSNYGYTF. In nucleotides, the CDR3 is TGTGCCAGCAGCCTCCGACAGTCCAACTATGGCTACACCTTC.